Listed here are 21 T cell receptor beta chains from one sample, sequenced in a study of blood T cells in healthy people across ages (dated by TCRdb to the mid-2010s). Libraries were built with 5' RACE. Sequencer: Illumina HiSeq 2500. The second PCR ran for about 7 to 11 cycles and used a J-beta primer mix along with a sample-barcoded 5' primer. TCRdb's own reprocessing of the public reads used fastp at Q25 and MiXCR and kept productive beta chains. Entries that share a CDR3 protein sequence are merged under the most common genes and DNA. In all, the sample holds approximately 1,100,000 distinct CDR3 sequences, and around 45% of those were seen once. The leading ten clones occupy under 20% of the sample. The sample was blood. These receptors originate from a woman aged 60-75 years in good health.

This chain links TRBV5-6 with TRBJ2-1; 11 nucleotides agree with TRBD2. CDR1 and CDR2 (germline): SGHDT, YYEEEE. Losses at the gene ends were 0 bases for V and 7 bases for J; bases not matched to a gene: 6. The CDR3 loop spans 16 amino acids. The CDR3 spells CASSLVAGGPFNEQFF. The CDR3 DNA sequence: TGTGCCAGCAGCTTGGTAGCGGGAGGGCCCTTTAATGAGCAGTTCTTC.

The chain carries TRBV10-2 and TRBJ1-6; no clear D. The ends were cut back, 6 bases at V and 0 bases at J, with 12 bases in the middle. Looked up from germline, CDR1 is WSHSY and CDR2 is SAAADI. The CDR3 contains 16 residues. Written as DNA, the CDR3 is TGCGCCAGCAGGATGGACGGTAGCTCCTATAATTCACCCCTCCACTTT. Protein: CASRMDGSSYNSPLHF.

The chain links TRBV5-1 to TRBJ2-3; a possible D gene is TRBD1 (6 bases). This CDR3 contains 13 residues. With 5 bases removed from V and 4 bases from J, the gap between germline ends came to 11 bases. The germline CDR1 and CDR2 sequences are SGHRS and YFSETQ. This CDR3 is CASSKGVSDTQYF. The CDR3 DNA follows: TGCGCCAGCAGTAAGGGGGTTTCAGATACGCAGTATTTT.

This chain joins TRBV12-5 and TRBJ2-1; maybe TRBD1 (6 bases). CDR3 length: 12 residues. V was pared by 2 bases and J by 10 bases, with 9 bases between. From germline, CDR1 is LGHNT and CDR2 FRNRAP. CDR3 protein: CASGLSGTEQFF. CDR3 bases: TGTGCTAGTGGTTTGTCCGGGACAGAGCAGTTCTTC.

This clonotype was detected a few times. The CDR3 coding sequence is TGTGCCAGCAGCGTAGAGTTGGGGCACTACACCTTC. Amino acid sequence: CASSVELGHYTF. The chain is built from TRBV9 and TRBJ1-2; D may be TRBD1 (5 bases). Trimming stripped 0 bases from V and 10 bases from J, with 10 bases between. Germline CDR1 is SGDLS and CDR2 is YYNGEE. The CDR3 totals 12 residues.

This clonotype was recorded a few times. This rearrangement joins TRBV20-1 to TRBJ2-7; 9 bases line up with TRBD2. With V trimmed by 3 bases and J by 7 bases, 7 bases remained unmatched. The CDR3 spans 13 residues. The V gene's germline CDR1 is DFQATT and CDR2 SNEGSKA (reference sequence). This CDR3 reads CSASGLAGREQYF. In DNA form, the CDR3 reads TGCAGTGCTAGCGGTCTAGCGGGAAGGGAGCAGTACTTC.

This clonotype turned up a few times. One end of the junction does not line up with germline, which may come from a read error. The chain recombines TRBV12-5 with TRBJ1-4; no reliable D call. Germline CDR1 LGHNT, CDR2 FRNRAP. The CDR3 is 13 amino acids. The CDR3 reads CASGLSTNEKLFF. CDR3 nucleotide sequence: TGTGCTAGTGGTTTGTCAACAAATGAAAAACTGTTTTTT.

The V call is TRBV7-3, the J call TRBJ2-5; 10 nucleotides match TRBD2. Germline loops: CDR1 SGHTA, CDR2 FQGTGA. V trimming: 2 bases; J trimming: 11 bases; junction bases outside the gene matches: 17. This CDR3 has 17 amino acids. CDR3 DNA sequence: TGTGCCAGCAGCTTACCGTCGCTAGCGGGAGTAAGACATGAGCAGTACTTC. Amino acids: CASSLPSLAGVRHEQYF. The full variable domain, its missing parts supplied by reference TRBV7-3 and TRBJ2-5, is GAGVSQTPSNKVTEKGKYVELRCDPISGHTALYWYRQSLGQGPEFLIYFQGTGAADDSGLPNDRFFAVRPEGSVSTLKIQRTERGDSAVYLCASSLPSLAGVRHEQYFGPGTRLLVL.

V usage is TRBV30 and J usage is TRBJ2-5; D is perhaps TRBD1 (7 bases). CDR1 is GTSNPN and CDR2 is SVGIG in the germline V gene (reference sequence). The CDR3 has 14 residues. Trimming removed 3 bases from V and 7 bases from J, with 18 bases in between. CDR3 sequence (DNA): TGTGCCTGGAGGCAAGGGGGCGGGGTTGGGACCCAGTACTTC. This gives the protein CAWRQGGGVGTQYF.

The chain joins TRBV12-3 or TRBV12-4 to TRBJ2-5; tentatively, D is TRBD1 or TRBD2 (6 bases each). Trimming cost V 5 bases and J 5 bases, with 18 bases left between them. CDR3 length equals 15 residues. Here the CDR3 reads CASSPTSLGAETQYF. DNA of the CDR3: TGTGCCAGCAGTCCCACTAGCTTGGGGGCTGAGACCCAGTACTTC.

The V gene is TRBV3-1, the J gene TRBJ2-1; D unresolved. CDR3 size: 13 residues. Between the trimmed V and J ends, which lost 4 bases and 8 bases, there was a span of 12 bases. Per the germline V gene, CDR1 is LGHDT and CDR2 is YNNKEL (reference sequence). The chain's CDR3 is CASSRQRADEQFF. DNA for the CDR3: TGTGCCAGCAGCCGCCAAAGGGCCGATGAGCAGTTCTTC.

As for this clonotype: An end of the junction does not agree with germline; a read error may underlie this. The gene calls are TRBV27 and TRBJ2-3, with D unclear. Germline-derived CDR1 and CDR2 are MNHEY and SMNVEV (reference sequence). The CDR3 has 11 amino acids. This CDR3 is CASSDTDTQNF. The DNA for the CDR3 is TGTGCCAGCAGTGACACAGATACGCAGAATTTT.

V usage is TRBV12-3 or TRBV12-4 and J usage is TRBJ2-1, with 8 bases identical to TRBD2. This CDR3 has 14 residues. Unmatched junction bases numbered 7, after V lost 6 bases and J lost 6 bases. In DNA form, the CDR3 reads TGTGCCAGCAGGCGGGGGGCTAGTTTCAATGAGCAGTTCTTC. This sequence encodes CASRRGASFNEQFF.

The chain is built from TRBV20-1 and TRBJ2-1; maybe TRBD2 (6 bases). Germline assignment: CDR1 DFQATT and CDR2 SNEGSKA (reference sequence). V was clipped by 6 bases and J by 0 bases, with 18 bases between them. The CDR3 spans 16 residues. In nucleotides, the CDR3 is TGCAGTGCCAGGGACTCAGCGGATAGCTCCTACAATGAGCAGTTCTTC. As protein: CSARDSADSSYNEQFF.

This chain connects TRBV3-1 to TRBJ2-5, with D unresolved. Near its end, the DNA agrees better with TRBJ2-7, so the J call may be wrong. This CDR3 has 13 residues. Germline-derived CDR1 and CDR2 are LGHDT and YNNKEL (reference sequence). The CDR3 protein is CASSQSGRYEQYF. The CDR3 bases are TGTGCCAGCAGCCAATCCGGGCGCTACGAGCAGTACTTC.

V gene TRBV5-1 combines with J gene TRBJ2-7; TRBD1 aligns across 9 bases. The J call is uncertain, as TRBJ2-5 better fits the DNA end. CDR1 and CDR2 from the germline V gene are SGHRS and YFSETQ. CDR3 length equals 15 residues. The CDR3 loop reads CASSTQGAFAETQYF. The CDR3 DNA follows: TGCGCCAGCAGCACACAGGGGGCCTTCGCCGAGACCCAGTACTTC.

CDR3 bases: TGCAGTGCTAGACCCAGTAAGGGAAACTTTTCACCCCTCCACTTT. It is translated as CSARPSKGNFSPLHF. The chain carries TRBV20-1 and TRBJ1-6; D not certain. Deletions cut 2 bases from V and 9 bases from J, with 17 bases between. Germline values: CDR1 DFQATT, CDR2 SNEGSKA (reference sequence). This CDR3 is 15 amino acids long.

This clonotype was picked up a small number of times. The rearrangement joins TRBV20-1 to TRBJ2-1, with D perhaps matching TRBD1 (6 bases). The V and J ends lost 5 bases and 7 bases respectively, with 15 bases between them. Germline V gene lookup returns CDR1 DFQATT and CDR2 SNEGSKA (reference sequence). The CDR3 covers 13 residues. CDR3 in amino acids: CSAEGDSVNEQFF. The CDR3 DNA reads as TGCAGTGCTGAGGGGGATAGCGTGAATGAGCAGTTCTTC.

The genes are TRBV6-1 and TRBJ1-4; 7 bases are shared with TRBD1. CDR1 and CDR2 from the germline V gene are MNHNS and SASEGT. The junction had 14 bases not matched to a gene; V was cut back by 5 bases and J by 8 bases. This CDR3 spans 16 amino acids. The CDR3 region is CASSPKGDRVREKLFF. The CDR3 bases are TGTGCCAGCAGTCCCAAAGGGGACAGAGTTCGAGAAAAACTGTTTTTT.

With respect to this clonotype: At one boundary the junction diverges from the germline segment, which might be a read error. The chain is built from TRBV7-2 and TRBJ2-1; D not resolved. The CDR3 spans 16 residues. Looked up from germline, CDR1 is SGHTA and CDR2 is FQGNSA. In nucleotides, the CDR3 is TGTGCCAGCAGCTTAGGTTGGGGATCTTACTACAATAAGCAGTTCTTC. This codes for CASSLGWGSYYNKQFF.

The gene calls are TRBV9 and TRBJ2-7, with D perhaps TRBD1 (7 bases). V was trimmed by 4 bases and J by 7 bases, leaving 21 bases between them. CDR1 is SGDLS and CDR2 is YYNGEE in the germline V gene. The CDR3 contains 15 residues. Here the CDR3 DNA reads TGTGCCAGCAGCTTGAGTGGAGGGACAGCCAATGAGCAGTACTTC. Its translation: CASSLSGGTANEQYF.